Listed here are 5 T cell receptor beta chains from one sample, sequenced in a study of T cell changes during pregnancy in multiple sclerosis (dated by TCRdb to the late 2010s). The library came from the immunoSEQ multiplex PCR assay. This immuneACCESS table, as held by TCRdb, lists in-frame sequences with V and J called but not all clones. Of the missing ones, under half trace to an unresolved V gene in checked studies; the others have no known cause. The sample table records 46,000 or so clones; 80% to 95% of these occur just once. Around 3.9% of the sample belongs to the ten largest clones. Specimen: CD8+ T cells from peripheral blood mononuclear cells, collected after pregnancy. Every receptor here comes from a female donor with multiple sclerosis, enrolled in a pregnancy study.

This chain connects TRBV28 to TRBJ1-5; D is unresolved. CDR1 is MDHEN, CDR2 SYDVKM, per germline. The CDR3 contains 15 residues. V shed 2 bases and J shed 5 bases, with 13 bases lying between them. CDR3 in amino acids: CASSLGSRVYQPQHF. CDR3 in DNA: TGTGCCAGCAGTTTAGGGTCCCGGGTGTATCAGCCCCAGCATTTT.

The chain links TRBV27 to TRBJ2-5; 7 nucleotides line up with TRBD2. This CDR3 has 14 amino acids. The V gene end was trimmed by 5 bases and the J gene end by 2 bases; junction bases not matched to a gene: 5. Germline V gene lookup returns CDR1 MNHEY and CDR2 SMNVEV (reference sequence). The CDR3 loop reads CASSRGVLQETQYF. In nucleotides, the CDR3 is TGTGCCAGCAGTCGGGGGGTGCTACAAGAGACCCAGTACTTC.

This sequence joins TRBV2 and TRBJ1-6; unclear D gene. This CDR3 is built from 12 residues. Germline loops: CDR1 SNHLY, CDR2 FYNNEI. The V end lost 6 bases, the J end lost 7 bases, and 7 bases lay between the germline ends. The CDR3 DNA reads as TGTGCCAGCAGGGCGGGAAATTCACCCCTCCACTTT. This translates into CASRAGNSPLHF.

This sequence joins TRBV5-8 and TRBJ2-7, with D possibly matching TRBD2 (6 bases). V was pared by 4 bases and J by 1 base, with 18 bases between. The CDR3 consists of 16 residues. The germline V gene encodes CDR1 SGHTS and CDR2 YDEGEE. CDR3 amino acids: CASSRGRRELSYEQYF. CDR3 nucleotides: TGTGCCAGCAGCCGGGGGAGGAGGGAGTTGTCCTACGAGCAGTACTTC. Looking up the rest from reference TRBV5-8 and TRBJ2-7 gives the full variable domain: EAGVTQSPTHLIKTRGQQATLRCSPISGHTSVYWYQQALGLGLQFLLWYDEGEERNRGNFPPRFSGRQFPNYSSELNVNALELEDSALYLCASSRGRRELSYEQYFGPGTRLTVT.

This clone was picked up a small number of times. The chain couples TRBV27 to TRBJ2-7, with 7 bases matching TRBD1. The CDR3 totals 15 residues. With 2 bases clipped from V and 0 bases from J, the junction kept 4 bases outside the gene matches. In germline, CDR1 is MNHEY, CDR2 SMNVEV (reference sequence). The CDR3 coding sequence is TGTGCCAGCAGTTTAGTCCCAGGGGGCTCCTACGAGCAGTACTTC. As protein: CASSLVPGGSYEQYF.